The table lists the clone carrying this TCR beta chain with a count of one. What it binds is not known. The data were obtained in a study of cytomegalovirus exposure and HLA in healthy donors. Study results and caveats: When analyzed later, a missense DCLRE1C variant was found to be linked to TCR beta V- and J-gene trimming. Previously analyzed data showed that most TCR beta V segments were productive at a frequency of about 87% or about 30%.

PCR was performed using 60 Vbeta and 13 Jbeta primers. The protocol was immunoSEQ multiplex PCR, while the TCRdb copy is restricted to in-frame clones and leaves out a portion. The data show about 120,000 clones, approximately 78% seen once. The V gene lost 0 bases and the J gene lost 4 bases, with 17 bases spanning the gap. CDR1 is LGHNA, CDR2 YSLEER, per germline. CDR3 length: 17 residues. Sequenced sample: PBMCs. The rearrangement uses TRBV4-3 and TRBJ2-3; TRBD1 is a possible D gene (5 bases). This TCR was recovered from a man aged 35 to 55 in good health and CMV-seronegative. This CDR3 is CASSQEGTPPRADTQYF. The CDR3 bases are TGCGCCAGCAGCCAAGAGGGCACCCCCCCCAGGGCAGATACGCAGTATTTT.